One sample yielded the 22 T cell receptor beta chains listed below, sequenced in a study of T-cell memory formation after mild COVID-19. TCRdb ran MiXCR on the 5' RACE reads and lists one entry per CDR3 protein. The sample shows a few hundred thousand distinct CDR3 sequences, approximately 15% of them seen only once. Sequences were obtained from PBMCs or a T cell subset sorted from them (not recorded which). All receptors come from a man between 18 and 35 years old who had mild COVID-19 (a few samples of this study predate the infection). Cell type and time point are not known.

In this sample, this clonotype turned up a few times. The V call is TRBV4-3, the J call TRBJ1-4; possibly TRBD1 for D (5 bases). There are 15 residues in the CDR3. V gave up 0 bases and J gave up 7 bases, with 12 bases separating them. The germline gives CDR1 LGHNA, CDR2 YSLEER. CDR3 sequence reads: CASSQESWGGEKLFF. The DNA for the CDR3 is TGCGCCAGCAGCCAAGAATCTTGGGGGGGTGAAAAACTGTTTTTT.

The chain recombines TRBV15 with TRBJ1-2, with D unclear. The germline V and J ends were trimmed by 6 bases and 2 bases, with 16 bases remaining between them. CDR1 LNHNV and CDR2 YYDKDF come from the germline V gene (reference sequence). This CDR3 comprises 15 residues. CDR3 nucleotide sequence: TGTGCCACCAGACCGACGGGATCGGAAAACTATGGCTACACCTTC. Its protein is CATRPTGSENYGYTF.

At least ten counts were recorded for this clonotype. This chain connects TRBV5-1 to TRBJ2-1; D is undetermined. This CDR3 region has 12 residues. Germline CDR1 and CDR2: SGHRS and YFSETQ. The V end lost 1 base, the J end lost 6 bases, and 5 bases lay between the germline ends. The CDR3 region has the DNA TGCGCCAGCAGCTTGTTAGTCAATGAGCAGTTCTTC. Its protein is CASSLLVNEQFF.

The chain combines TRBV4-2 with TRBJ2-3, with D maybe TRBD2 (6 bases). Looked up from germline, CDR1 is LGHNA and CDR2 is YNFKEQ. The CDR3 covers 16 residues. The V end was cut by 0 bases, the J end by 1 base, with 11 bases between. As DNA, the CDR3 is TGTGCCAGCAGCCAAGATCTGGGCGGGGGCACAGATACGCAGTATTTT. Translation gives CASSQDLGGGTDTQYF.

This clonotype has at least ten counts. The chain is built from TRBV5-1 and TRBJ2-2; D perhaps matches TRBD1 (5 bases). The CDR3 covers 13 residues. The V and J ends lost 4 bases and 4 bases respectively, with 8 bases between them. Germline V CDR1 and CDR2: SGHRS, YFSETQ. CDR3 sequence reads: CASSLDSTGELFF. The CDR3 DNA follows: TGCGCCAGCAGCCTCGACAGCACCGGGGAGCTGTTTTTT.

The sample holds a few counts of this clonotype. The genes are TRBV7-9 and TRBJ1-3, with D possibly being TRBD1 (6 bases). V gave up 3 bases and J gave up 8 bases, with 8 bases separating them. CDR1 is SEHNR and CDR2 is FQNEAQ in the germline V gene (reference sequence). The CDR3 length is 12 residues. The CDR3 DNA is TGTGCCAGCAGCTTTGGGGGCGACACCATATATTTT. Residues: CASSFGGDTIYF.

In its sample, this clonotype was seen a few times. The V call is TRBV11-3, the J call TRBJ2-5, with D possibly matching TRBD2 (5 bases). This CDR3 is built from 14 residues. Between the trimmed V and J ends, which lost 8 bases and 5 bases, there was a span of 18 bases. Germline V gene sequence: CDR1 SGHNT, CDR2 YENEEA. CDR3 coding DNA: TGTGCCAGCTCCAAAGGCGGGCCGGGGGAGACCCAGTACTTC. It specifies CASSKGGPGETQYF.

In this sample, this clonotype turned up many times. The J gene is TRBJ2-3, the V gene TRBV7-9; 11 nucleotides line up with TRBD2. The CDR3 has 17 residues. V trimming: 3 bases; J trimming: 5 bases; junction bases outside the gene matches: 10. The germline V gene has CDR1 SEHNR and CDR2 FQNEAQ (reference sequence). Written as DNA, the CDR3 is TGTGCCAGCAGCTTCGCTAGACTAGCGGGGTCGGTAGATACGCAGTATTTT. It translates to CASSFARLAGSVDTQYF.

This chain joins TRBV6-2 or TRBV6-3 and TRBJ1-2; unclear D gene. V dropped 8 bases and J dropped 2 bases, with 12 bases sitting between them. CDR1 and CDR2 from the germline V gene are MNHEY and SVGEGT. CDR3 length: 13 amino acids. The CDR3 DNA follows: TGTGCCAGCTCAACGACCGAGAACTATGGCTACACCTTC. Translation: CASSTTENYGYTF.

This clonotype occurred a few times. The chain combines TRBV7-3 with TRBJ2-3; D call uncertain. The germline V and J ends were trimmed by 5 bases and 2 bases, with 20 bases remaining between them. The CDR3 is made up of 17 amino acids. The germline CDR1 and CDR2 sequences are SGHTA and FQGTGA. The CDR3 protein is CASSPTGPTTNTDTQYF. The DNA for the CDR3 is TGTGCCAGCAGCCCCACCGGGCCAACAACAAACACAGATACGCAGTATTTT.

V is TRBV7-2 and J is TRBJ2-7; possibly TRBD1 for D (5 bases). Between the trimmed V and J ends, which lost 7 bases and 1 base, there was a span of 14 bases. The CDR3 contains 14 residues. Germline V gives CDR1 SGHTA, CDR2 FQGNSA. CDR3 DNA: TGTGCCAGCAACCCAGGGCCAGGATCCTACGAGCAGTACTTC. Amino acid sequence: CASNPGPGSYEQYF.

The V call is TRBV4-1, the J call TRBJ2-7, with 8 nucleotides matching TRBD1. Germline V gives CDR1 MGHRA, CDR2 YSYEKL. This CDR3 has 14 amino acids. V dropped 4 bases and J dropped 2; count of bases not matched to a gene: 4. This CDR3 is CASSPRDRPYEQYF. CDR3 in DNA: TGCGCCAGCAGCCCCCGGGACAGGCCCTACGAGCAGTACTTC.

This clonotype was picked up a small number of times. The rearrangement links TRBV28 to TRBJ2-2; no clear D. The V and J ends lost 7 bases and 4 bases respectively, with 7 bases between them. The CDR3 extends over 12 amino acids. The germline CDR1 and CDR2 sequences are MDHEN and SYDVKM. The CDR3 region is CASKETTGELFF. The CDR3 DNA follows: TGTGCCAGCAAGGAGACCACCGGGGAGCTGTTTTTT.

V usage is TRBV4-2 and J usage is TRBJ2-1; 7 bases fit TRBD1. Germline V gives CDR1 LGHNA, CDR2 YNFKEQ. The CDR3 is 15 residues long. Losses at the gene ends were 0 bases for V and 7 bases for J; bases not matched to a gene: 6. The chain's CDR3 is CASSQEGGKRNEQFF. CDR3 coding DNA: TGTGCCAGCAGCCAAGAAGGGGGCAAGAGGAATGAGCAGTTCTTC.

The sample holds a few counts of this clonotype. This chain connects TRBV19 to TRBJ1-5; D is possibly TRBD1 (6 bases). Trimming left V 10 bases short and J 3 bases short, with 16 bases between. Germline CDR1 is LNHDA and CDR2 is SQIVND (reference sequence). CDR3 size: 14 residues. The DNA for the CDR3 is TGTGCCACCCAGGGGACACCCTACAATCAGCCCCAGCATTTT. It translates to CATQGTPYNQPQHF.

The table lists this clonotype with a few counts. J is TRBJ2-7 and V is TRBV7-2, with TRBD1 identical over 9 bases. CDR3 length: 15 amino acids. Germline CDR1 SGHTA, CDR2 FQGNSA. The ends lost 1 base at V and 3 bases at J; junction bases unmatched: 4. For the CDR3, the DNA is TGTGCCAGCAGCTTAGGAGGACAGGGGTACTACGAGCAGTACTTC. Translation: CASSLGGQGYYEQYF.

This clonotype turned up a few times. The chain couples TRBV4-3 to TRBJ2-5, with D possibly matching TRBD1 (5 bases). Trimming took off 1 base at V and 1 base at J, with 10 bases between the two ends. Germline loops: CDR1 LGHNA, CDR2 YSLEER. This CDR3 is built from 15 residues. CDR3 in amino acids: CASSQGRAGQETQYF. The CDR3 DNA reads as TGCGCCAGCAGCCAAGGCAGGGCAGGCCAAGAGACCCAGTACTTC.

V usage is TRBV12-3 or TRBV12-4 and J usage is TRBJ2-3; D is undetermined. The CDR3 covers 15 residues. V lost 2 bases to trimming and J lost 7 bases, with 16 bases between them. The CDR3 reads CASSLLARAPHTQYF. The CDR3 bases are TGTGCCAGCAGTTTACTTGCCCGGGCTCCCCATACGCAGTATTTT.

The CDR3 region is CASSLFLGGNQPQHF. Here the CDR3 DNA reads TGTGCCAGCAGTTTATTCTTGGGGGGCAATCAGCCCCAGCATTTT. The J gene is TRBJ1-5, the V gene TRBV12-3 or TRBV12-4; tentatively, D is TRBD1 (5 bases). The length of the CDR3 is 15 residues. With 2 bases removed from V and 2 bases from J, the gap between germline ends came to 10 bases.

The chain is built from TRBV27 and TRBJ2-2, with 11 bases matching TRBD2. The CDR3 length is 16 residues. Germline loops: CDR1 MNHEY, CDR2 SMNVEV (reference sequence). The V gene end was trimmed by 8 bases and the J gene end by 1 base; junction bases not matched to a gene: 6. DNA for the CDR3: TGTGCCAGCGCACGACTAGCGGGGAAGAACACCGGGGAGCTGTTTTTT. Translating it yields CASARLAGKNTGELFF.

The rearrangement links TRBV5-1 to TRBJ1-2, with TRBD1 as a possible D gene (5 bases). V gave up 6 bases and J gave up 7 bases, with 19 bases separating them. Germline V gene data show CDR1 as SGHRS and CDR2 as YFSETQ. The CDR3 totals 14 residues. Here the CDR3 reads CASTRGRSRSGYTF. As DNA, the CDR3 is TGCGCCAGCACCCGGGGCAGGTCGCGGTCTGGCTACACCTTC.

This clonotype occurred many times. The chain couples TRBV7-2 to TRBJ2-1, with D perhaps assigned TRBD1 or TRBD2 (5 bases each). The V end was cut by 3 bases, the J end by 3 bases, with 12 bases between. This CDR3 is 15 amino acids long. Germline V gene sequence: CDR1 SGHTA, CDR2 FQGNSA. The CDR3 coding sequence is TGTGCCAGCAGCTTCGATCGGGGCGGCTACAATGAGCAGTTCTTC. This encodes CASSFDRGGYNEQFF.